This entry describes one T cell receptor (beta chain). The antigen is unknown. The sample is drawn from a study of CD8 T cell repertoires and HIV-1 epitope variants. Study-wide background: Each of Twenty-five Gag and Nef epitope peptides stimulated a separate culture. Control wells had CMV/EBV/flu peptides, negative Ebola AY9, or no peptide.

The CDR3 spans 12 residues. V was clipped by 5 bases and J by 4 bases, with 8 bases between them. The V gene's germline CDR1 is MNHEY and CDR2 SVGAGI. The protocol was immunoSEQ multiplex PCR, while the TCRdb copy is restricted to in-frame clones and leaves out a portion. Of tens of thousands of clones in the sample, roughly 77% were seen once. The study's findings and limits: Nine antigen-specific TCR beta clonotypes were found; about 6 seemed cross-reactive to variants.

Specimen: uncultured baseline CD8+ T cells from peripheral blood mononuclear cells (PBMCs). This receptor was obtained from a male donor with HIV. The V gene is TRBV6-5, the J gene TRBJ1-1; D uncertain. The CDR3 DNA reads TGTGCCAGCAGTGGGGTAGGCACTGAAGCTTTCTTT. As protein: CASSGVGTEAFF.